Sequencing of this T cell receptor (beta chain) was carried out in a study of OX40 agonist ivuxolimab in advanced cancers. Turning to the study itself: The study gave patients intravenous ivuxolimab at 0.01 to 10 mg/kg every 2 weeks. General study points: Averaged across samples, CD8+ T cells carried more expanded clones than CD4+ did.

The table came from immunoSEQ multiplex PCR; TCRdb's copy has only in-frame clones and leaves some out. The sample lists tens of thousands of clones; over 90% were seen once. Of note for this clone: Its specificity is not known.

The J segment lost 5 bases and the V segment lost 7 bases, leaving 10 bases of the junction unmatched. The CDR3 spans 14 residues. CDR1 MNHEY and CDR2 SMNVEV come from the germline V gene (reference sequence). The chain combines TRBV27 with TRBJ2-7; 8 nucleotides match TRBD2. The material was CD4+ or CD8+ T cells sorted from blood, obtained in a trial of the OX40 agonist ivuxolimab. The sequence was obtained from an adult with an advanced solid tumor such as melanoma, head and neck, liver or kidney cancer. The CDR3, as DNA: TGTGCCAGCAAGTGGTCGGGAGGGCCAAACGAGCAGTACTTC. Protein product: CASKWSGGPNEQYF.